One sample yielded the 25 T cell receptor beta chains listed below, sequenced in a study of blood T cell repertoires in COVID-19. Measured with immunoSEQ multiplex PCR; TCRdb has only the in-frame clones, and not every one. Of approximately 97,000 clones in the sample, 87% are singletons; the top ten hold less than 20%. Sequenced: peripheral blood. The receptors come from a human donor in a cohort sampled during active COVID-19.

This clone appeared a single time. The genes are TRBV6-6 and TRBJ2-1; TRBD1 aligns across 12 bases. There are 16 residues in the CDR3. The germline V gene has CDR1 MNHNY and CDR2 SVGAGI (reference sequence). The V and J ends lost 4 bases and 5 bases, in that order; junction bases with no gene match: 6. The CDR3 here is CASSSRDRGPDNEQFF. CDR3 nucleotides: TGTGCCAGCAGTTCTCGGGACAGGGGGCCCGACAATGAGCAGTTCTTC.

About this clone: At one of its ends the junction is not consistent with the germline gene, which may arise from a read error. The rearrangement links TRBV12-3 or TRBV12-4 to TRBJ2-7, with D possibly matching TRBD2 (5 bases). The length of the CDR3 is 13 residues. As DNA, the CDR3 is TGTGCCAGCAGTTTATCCGGCGGTACGGGGTGGGACTTC. As protein: CASSLSGGTGWDF.

This chain uses TRBV4-2 with TRBJ2-6; 7 bases agree with TRBD2. CDR1 LGHNA and CDR2 YNFKEQ come from the germline V gene. J lost 3 bases, V lost 0 bases, and 8 bases had no gene match. The length of the CDR3 is 18 residues. CDR3: CASSQDSGGFFGANVLTF. The CDR3 bases are TGTGCCAGCAGCCAAGATTCGGGGGGTTTCTTTGGGGCCAACGTCCTGACTTTC.

This clone was seen a few times. The chain uses TRBV29-1 and TRBJ2-3; no clear D gene. Germline V lookup: CDR1 SQVTM, CDR2 ANQGSEA. V was cut by 6 bases and J by 10 bases, with 14 bases left in between. The CDR3 has 11 amino acids. CDR3 nucleotides: TGCAGCGTCGGTGCGGATTCGTCGCAGTATTTT. Encoded protein: CSVGADSSQYF.

The chain has TRBV7-2 and TRBJ2-3; 7 nucleotides agree with TRBD2. Trimming cost V 5 bases and J 0 bases; bases outside gene matches: 14. The CDR3 is 18 amino acids. Germline CDR1 reads SGHTA; CDR2 reads FQGNSA. As DNA, the CDR3 is TGTGCCAGCAGCATCCGCCGGGGGGTTTCCCCTAGCACAGATACGCAGTATTTT. Protein: CASSIRRGVSPSTDTQYF.

This chain's CDR3 is CASSPFYEGENEKLFF. The CDR3 DNA is TGTGCCAGCAGCCCCTTCTACGAGGGCGAGAATGAAAAACTGTTTTTT. The chain couples TRBV4-2 to TRBJ1-4; the D is unclear. V was pared by 4 bases and J by 5 bases, with 17 bases between. CDR1 and CDR2 from the germline V gene are LGHNA and YNFKEQ. The CDR3 has 16 residues.

The rearrangement joins TRBV6-4 to TRBJ2-1; the match to TRBD2 covers 7 bases. Germline values: CDR1 MRHNA, CDR2 SNTAGT. With 5 bases clipped from V and 0 bases from J, the junction kept 4 bases outside the gene matches. The CDR3 is made up of 15 amino acids. CDR3 sequence: CASSQGEGSYNEQFF. CDR3 nucleotide sequence: TGTGCCAGCAGTCAAGGGGAGGGCTCCTACAATGAGCAGTTCTTC.

V is TRBV10-3 and J is TRBJ2-3; D ambiguous. The germline V and J ends were trimmed by 2 bases and 4 bases, with 10 bases remaining between them. This CDR3 has 14 amino acids. CDR1 is ENHRY, CDR2 SYGVKD, per germline. CDR3 sequence: CAISEGFQADTQYF. The CDR3 region has the DNA TGTGCCATCAGTGAGGGCTTTCAGGCAGATACGCAGTATTTT.

The chain joins TRBV12-3 or TRBV12-4 to TRBJ2-5; D possibly corresponds to TRBD2 (5 bases). This CDR3 has 12 amino acids. The V end lost 6 bases, the J end lost 3 bases, and 8 bases lay between the germline ends. The CDR3 DNA reads TGTGCCAGCAGCGAGGGTGAAGAGACCCAGTACTTC. Amino acids: CASSEGEETQYF.

V gene TRBV18 combines with J gene TRBJ2-5; 8 bases agree with TRBD1. This CDR3 has 15 residues. Germline V gives CDR1 KGHSH, CDR2 LQKENI. The junction had 5 bases not matched to a gene; V was cut back by 3 bases and J by 2 bases. CDR3 region: CASSPADRAQETQYF. Written as DNA, the CDR3 is TGTGCCAGCTCACCCGCGGACAGGGCGCAAGAGACCCAGTACTTC.

The chain combines TRBV29-1 with TRBJ1-1; D ambiguous. The CDR3 length is 13 residues. Trimming left V 6 bases short and J 0 bases short, with 11 bases between. The germline CDR1 and CDR2 sequences are SQVTM and ANQGSEA. Here the CDR3 reads CSVAHNLNTEAFF. CDR3 coding DNA: TGCAGCGTAGCCCATAATTTGAACACTGAAGCTTTCTTT. Together with reference TRBV29-1 and TRBJ1-1, the CDR3 gives the full variable domain: SAVISQKPSRDICQRGTSLTIQCQVDSQVTMMFWYRQQPGQSLTLIATANQGSEATYESGFVIDKFPISRPNLTFSTLTVSNMSPEDSSIYLCSVAHNLNTEAFFGQGTRLTVV.

The chain is built from TRBV7-2 and TRBJ2-1, with 13 bases matching TRBD2. CDR3 size: 15 residues. From germline, CDR1 is SGHTA and CDR2 FQGNSA. V dropped 5 bases and J dropped 6; count of bases not matched to a gene: 4. CDR3 sequence reads: CASSRTSGGSNEQFF. The CDR3 coding sequence is TGTGCCAGCAGCAGGACTAGCGGGGGTTCCAATGAGCAGTTCTTC.

The V and J genes are TRBV7-9 and TRBJ2-1; 14 positions agree with TRBD2. CDR3 size: 16 residues. With V trimmed by 5 bases and J by 12 bases, 12 bases remained unmatched. Germline CDR1 and CDR2: SEHNR and FQNEAQ (reference sequence). The CDR3 bases are TGTGCCAGCAGCCCCGGACTAGCGGGAGGCTTTCAAATGCAGTTCTTC. Protein: CASSPGLAGGFQMQFF.

This chain links TRBV3-1 (or the pseudogene TRBV3-2) with TRBJ2-5; D is undetermined. Germline CDR1 reads LGHDT; CDR2 reads YNNKEL (reference sequence). This CDR3 is 12 amino acids long. Trimming took 0 bases from V and 5 from J, leaving 4 bases between them. CDR3 DNA: TGTGCCAGCAGCCAAGATCGTGAGACCCAGTACTTC. Protein: CASSQDRETQYF.

The chain has TRBV2 and TRBJ2-1; a weak D match, TRBD2 (5 bases). CDR1 SNHLY and CDR2 FYNNEI come from the germline V gene. Trimming removed 10 bases at V and 12 bases at J, with 25 bases between. This CDR3 has 14 residues. The CDR3 reads CAKGPPTVRESQFF. CDR3 coding DNA: TGTGCCAAAGGTCCCCCGACCGTGAGGGAGTCGCAGTTCTTC. The complete variable domain, with remaining parts taken from reference TRBV2 and TRBJ2-1, reads EPEVTQTPSHQVTQMGQEVILRCVPISNHLYFYWYRQILGQKVEFLVSFYNNEISEKSEIFDDQFSVERPDGSNFTLKIRSTKLEDSAMYFCAKGPPTVRESQFFGPGTRLTVL.

The chain employs TRBV11-3 and TRBJ2-1, with 7 bases aligning to TRBD2. Per germline, CDR1 SGHNT and CDR2 YENEEA. The CDR3 consists of 16 residues. Trimming at V came to 3 bases and at J to 3 bases, leaving 8 bases not matched to a gene. The CDR3 coding sequence is TGTGCCAGCAGCTTCCGAGCGGGACCCGGCTACAATGAGCAGTTCTTC. The encoded protein is CASSFRAGPGYNEQFF.

This rearrangement joins TRBV9 to TRBJ1-5, with 9 bases fitting TRBD1. Germline CDR1 and CDR2: SGDLS and YYNGEE. The CDR3 sequence is 14 residues long. Trimming removed 3 bases from V and 5 bases from J; junction bases left unmatched: 3. The CDR3 region has the DNA TGTGCCAGCAGCGGTGACAGGGGGGATCAGCCCCAGCATTTT. It specifies CASSGDRGDQPQHF.

The chain links TRBV2 to TRBJ1-2, with a possible D match to TRBD1 (5 bases). Germline V lookup: CDR1 SNHLY, CDR2 FYNNEI. V was shortened by 1 base and J by 6 bases, with 12 bases between the two germline ends. The CDR3 loop spans 14 amino acids. The CDR3 is CASSEVRVQNGYTF. The CDR3 DNA is TGTGCCAGCAGTGAAGTCAGGGTGCAGAATGGCTACACCTTC.

This chain joins TRBV28 and TRBJ2-5; D perhaps matches TRBD1 (6 bases). The CDR3 spans 17 residues. V was clipped by 6 bases and J by 2 bases, with 22 bases between them. Germline CDR1 and CDR2: MDHEN and SYDVKM. The CDR3 is CASSSNIVGTRQETQYF. In nucleotides, the CDR3 is TGTGCCAGCAGCTCTAATATCGTTGGGACAAGACAAGAGACCCAGTACTTC.

This clone was counted a single time. The chain combines TRBV29-1 with TRBJ2-3, with 8 positions matching TRBD2. Germline CDR1 SQVTM, CDR2 ANQGSEA. The CDR3 has 16 residues. The trim removed 4 bases at V and 2 bases at J, leaving 11 bases unmatched. Here the CDR3 reads CSVGQGGSGNTDTQYF. CDR3 nucleotides: TGCAGCGTTGGCCAGGGCGGTAGCGGGAACACAGATACGCAGTATTTT.

The genes are TRBV19 and TRBJ1-5; a weak D match, TRBD1 (6 bases). With 6 bases removed from V and 3 bases from J, the gap between germline ends came to 15 bases. The CDR3 contains 15 residues. Germline CDR1 LNHDA, CDR2 SQIVND (reference sequence). CDR3 sequence (DNA): TGTGCCAGTAGATTGGCAGGGGTTTCCAATCAGCCCCAGCATTTT. As protein: CASRLAGVSNQPQHF.

This rearrangement joins TRBV7-9 to TRBJ1-3; unclear D gene. The CDR3 is 14 amino acids. The germline CDR1 and CDR2 sequences are SEHNR and FQNEAQ (reference sequence). Trimming stripped 5 bases from V and 0 bases from J, with 8 bases between. The CDR3 DNA sequence: TGTGCCAGCAGCCTAACCTACTCTGGAAACACCATATATTTT. Translated: CASSLTYSGNTIYF.

The chain is built from TRBV5-8 and TRBJ1-1; D may be TRBD1 (5 bases). Germline CDR1 is SGHTS and CDR2 is YDEGEE. CDR3 length equals 16 residues. The V gene lost 0 bases and the J gene lost 5 bases, with 17 bases spanning the gap. The CDR3 coding sequence is TGTGCCAGCAGCTTGGCCTTGACTCGGGGGTGGACTGAAGCTTTCTTT. Translating it yields CASSLALTRGWTEAFF.

The rearrangement uses TRBV12-5 and TRBJ1-2; 9 bases are shared with TRBD1. The CDR3 sequence is 16 residues long. V was pared by 1 base and J by 6 bases, with 9 bases of the junction left unmatched. Germline CDR1 is LGHNT and CDR2 is FRNRAP. In DNA, the CDR3 is TGTGCTAGTGGTTTGGGGGACAGGGCATCCCCGAATGGCTACACCTTC. Translating gives CASGLGDRASPNGYTF.

The chain uses TRBV27 and TRBJ2-3; 10 nucleotides agree with TRBD2. There are 16 residues in the CDR3. Trimming took 5 bases from V and 7 from J; bases not matched to a gene: 12. From germline, CDR1 is MNHEY and CDR2 SMNVEV (reference sequence). CDR3 DNA: TGTGCCAGCAGTCTACCAAGCGGGAGGGCCCCGAATACGCAGTATTTT. Encoded protein: CASSLPSGRAPNTQYF.